This paragraph reports one TCR beta chain. Its antigen remains unknown. The protocol was immunoSEQ multiplex PCR, while the TCRdb copy is restricted to in-frame clones and leaves out a portion. The repertoire consists of some 130,000 clones, with around 86% occurring once and the leading ten covering about 6%. The CDR3 is 15 amino acids. Per the germline V gene, CDR1 is GTSNPN and CDR2 is SVGIG (reference sequence). Trimming took off 2 bases at V and 5 bases at J, with 18 bases between the two ends. This sample is drawn from a study of T cell responses to AZD1222 COVID-19 vaccine. The study's findings and limits: Only a handful of AZD1222 recipients were seropositive at baseline.

The chain joins TRBV30 to TRBJ1-2; unclear D gene. The TCR originated in an adult in good health. Sequencing used peripheral blood, obtained on day 0 of AZD1222 vaccination. CDR3 nucleotides: TGTGCCTGGAGTTTGCGGTTTGGGAATTATTATGGCTACACCTTC. It specifies CAWSLRFGNYYGYTF.